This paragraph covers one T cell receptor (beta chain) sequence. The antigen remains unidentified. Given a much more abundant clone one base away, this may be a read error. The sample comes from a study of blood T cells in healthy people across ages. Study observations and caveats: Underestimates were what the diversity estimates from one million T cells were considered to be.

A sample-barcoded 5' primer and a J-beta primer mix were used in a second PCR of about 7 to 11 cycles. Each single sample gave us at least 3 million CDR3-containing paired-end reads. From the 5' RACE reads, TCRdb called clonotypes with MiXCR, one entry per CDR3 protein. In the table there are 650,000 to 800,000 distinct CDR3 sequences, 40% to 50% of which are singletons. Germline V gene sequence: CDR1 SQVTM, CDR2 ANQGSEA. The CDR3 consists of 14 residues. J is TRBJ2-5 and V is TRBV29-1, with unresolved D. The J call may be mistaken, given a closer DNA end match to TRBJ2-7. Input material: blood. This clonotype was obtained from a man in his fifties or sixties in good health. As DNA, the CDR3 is TGCAGCGTCGTGGACGAGGCGCGGTCCGACGAGCAGTACTTC. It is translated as CSVVDEARSDEQYF.